This TCR beta chain was captured in a study of breast tumors, draining lymph nodes, adjacent tissues. This CDR3 is built from 14 residues. Germline V gene sequence: CDR1 LNHDA, CDR2 SQIVND (reference sequence). The sample holds many counts of this clonotype. Its antigen is unknown. Compared with germline, one end of the junction differs, possibly owing to a read error. Study results and limitations: The lymph node origin of tumor T cells was framed as consistent with a hypothesis, not demonstrated.

The lymph nodes were axillary draining lymph nodes from breast cancer patients. In TCRdb, the multiplex PCR reads were re-called with MiXCR into one record per CDR3 protein. The sample yields around 100,000 distinct CDR3 sequences, 21% seen once. Sequencing was carried out using axillary lymph node tissue. This sequence originates from a female donor with breast cancer. Some clones in this sample may be carry-over from other donors' samples. The chain couples TRBV19 to TRBJ1-4; D might be TRBD1 (6 bases). CDR3 nucleotide sequence: TGTGCCAGTGGTATGACAGGCCGGCGGGAAAAACTGTTTTTT. The encoded protein is CASGMTGRREKLFF.